These 3 T cell receptor beta chains came from one sample sequenced in a study of Ad26.COV2.S vaccination and SARS-CoV-2 variants. Documented treatment: around 19 received Ad26.COV2.S at low or high dose, single or two shots; several received placebo; per-sample allocation not given. Repertoires come from day 63 after the first vaccine or placebo injection. Repertoires were generated with immunoSEQ multiplex PCR, while TCRdb's copy carries only in-frame clones and drops some. The repertoire holds about 350,000 clones, with around 88% as singletons. The starting material was peripheral blood, obtained in a trial of Ad26.COV2.S vaccine versus placebo. These receptors originate from a person between 18 and 60 years old who received the Ad26.COV2.S COVID-19 vaccine or a placebo.

The chain employs TRBV19 and TRBJ1-4, with a tentative D call TRBD1 (6 bases). This CDR3 has 13 residues. The germline V and J ends were trimmed by 10 bases and 1 base, with 10 bases remaining between them. Germline CDR1 reads LNHDA; CDR2 reads SQIVND (reference sequence). The CDR3 region is CATQGQTNEKLFF. CDR3 sequence (DNA): TGTGCCACTCAGGGACAAACTAATGAAAAACTGTTTTTT. The full variable domain, its missing parts supplied by reference TRBV19 and TRBJ1-4, is DGGITQSPKYLFRKEGQNVTLSCEQNLNHDAMYWYRQDPGQGLRLIYYSQIVNDFQKGDIAEGYSVSREKKESFPLTVTSAQKNPTAFYLCATQGQTNEKLFFGSGTQLSVL.

The chain combines TRBV19 with TRBJ2-7; 11 nucleotides line up with TRBD1. Germline CDR1 and CDR2: LNHDA and SQIVND (reference sequence). With V trimmed by 5 bases and J by 5 bases, 8 bases remained unmatched. This CDR3 is built from 15 residues. Here the CDR3 reads CASSPRTGGLNEQYF. The DNA of the CDR3 is TGTGCCAGTAGTCCTAGGACAGGGGGCTTAAACGAGCAGTACTTC.

The chain is built from TRBV19 and TRBJ2-5; 9 bases fit TRBD1. CDR1 LNHDA and CDR2 SQIVND come from the germline V gene (reference sequence). This CDR3 comprises 18 residues. With V trimmed by 5 bases and J by 0 bases, 13 bases remained unmatched. CDR3 region: CASSVGQGWTGHQETQYF. The CDR3 DNA is TGTGCCAGTAGTGTCGGACAGGGGTGGACAGGGCACCAAGAGACCCAGTACTTC.